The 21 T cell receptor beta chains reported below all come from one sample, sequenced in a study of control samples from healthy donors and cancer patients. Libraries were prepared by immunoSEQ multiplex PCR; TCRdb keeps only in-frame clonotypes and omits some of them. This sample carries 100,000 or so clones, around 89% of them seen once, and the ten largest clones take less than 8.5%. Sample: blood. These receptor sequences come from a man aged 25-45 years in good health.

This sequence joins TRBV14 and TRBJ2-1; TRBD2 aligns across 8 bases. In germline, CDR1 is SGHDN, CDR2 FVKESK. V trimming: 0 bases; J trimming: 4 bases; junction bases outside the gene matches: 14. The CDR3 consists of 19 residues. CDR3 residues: CASSQDIERGLLLYNEQFF. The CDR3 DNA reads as TGTGCCAGCAGCCAAGATATCGAGCGGGGGCTCCTTCTTTACAATGAGCAGTTCTTC.

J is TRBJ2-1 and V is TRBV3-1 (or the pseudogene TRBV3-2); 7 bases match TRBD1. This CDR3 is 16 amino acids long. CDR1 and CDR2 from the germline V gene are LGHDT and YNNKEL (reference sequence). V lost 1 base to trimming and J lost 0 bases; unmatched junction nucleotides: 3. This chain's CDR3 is CASSQAGQISYNEQFF. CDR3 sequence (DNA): TGTGCCAGCAGCCAAGCGGGACAGATCTCCTACAATGAGCAGTTCTTC.

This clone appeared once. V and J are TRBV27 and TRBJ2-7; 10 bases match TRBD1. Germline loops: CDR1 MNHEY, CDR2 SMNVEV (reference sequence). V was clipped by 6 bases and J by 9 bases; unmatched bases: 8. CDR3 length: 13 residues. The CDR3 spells CASSLDRGRGQYF. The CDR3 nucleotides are TGTGCCAGCAGCCTCGACAGGGGGCGGGGGCAGTACTTC.

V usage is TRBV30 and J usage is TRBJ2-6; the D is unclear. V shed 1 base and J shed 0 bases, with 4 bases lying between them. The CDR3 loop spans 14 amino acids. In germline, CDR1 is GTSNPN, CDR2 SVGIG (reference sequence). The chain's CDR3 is CAWSANSGANVLTF. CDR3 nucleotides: TGTGCCTGGAGTGCAAACTCTGGGGCCAACGTCCTGACTTTC.

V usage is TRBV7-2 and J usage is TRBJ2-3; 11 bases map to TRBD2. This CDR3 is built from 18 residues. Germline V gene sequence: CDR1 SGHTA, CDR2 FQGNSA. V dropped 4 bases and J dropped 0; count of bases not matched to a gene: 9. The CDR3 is CASSSPTSSGGSTDTQYF. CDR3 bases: TGTGCCAGCAGCTCTCCTACCTCTAGCGGGGGGAGCACAGATACGCAGTATTTT.

This CDR3 is CASSQGLAGGHEQFF. CDR3 coding DNA: TGTGCCAGCTCACAGGGACTAGCGGGAGGTCATGAGCAGTTCTTC. The chain couples TRBV18 to TRBJ2-1; 15 nucleotides align to TRBD2. The CDR3 totals 15 residues. V lost 4 bases and J lost 8; bases outside the gene matches: 3. CDR1 KGHSH and CDR2 LQKENI come from the germline V gene.

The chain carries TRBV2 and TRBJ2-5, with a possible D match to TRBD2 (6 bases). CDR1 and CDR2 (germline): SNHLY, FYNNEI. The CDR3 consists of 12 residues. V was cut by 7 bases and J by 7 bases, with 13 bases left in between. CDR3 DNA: TGTGCCAGCAAACGACCCGGGGGGACCCAGTACTTC. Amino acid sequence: CASKRPGGTQYF. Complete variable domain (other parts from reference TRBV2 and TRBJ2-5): EPEVTQTPSHQVTQMGQEVILRCVPISNHLYFYWYRQILGQKVEFLVSFYNNEISEKSEIFDDQFSVERPDGSNFTLKIRSTKLEDSAMYFCASKRPGGTQYFGPGTRLLVL.

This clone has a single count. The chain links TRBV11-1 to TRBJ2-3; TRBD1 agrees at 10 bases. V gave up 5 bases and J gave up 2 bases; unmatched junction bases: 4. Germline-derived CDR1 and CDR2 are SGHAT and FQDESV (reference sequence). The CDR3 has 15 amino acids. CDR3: CASSPGTGATDTQYF. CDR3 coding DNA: TGTGCCAGCAGCCCCGGGACAGGGGCCACAGATACGCAGTATTTT.

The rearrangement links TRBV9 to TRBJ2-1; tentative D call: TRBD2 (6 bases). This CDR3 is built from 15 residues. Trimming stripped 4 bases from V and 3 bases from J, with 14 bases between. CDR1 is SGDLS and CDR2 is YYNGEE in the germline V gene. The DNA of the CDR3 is TGTGCCAGCAGCTCCGGGACTCCCAACTACAATGAGCAGTTCTTC. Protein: CASSSGTPNYNEQFF.

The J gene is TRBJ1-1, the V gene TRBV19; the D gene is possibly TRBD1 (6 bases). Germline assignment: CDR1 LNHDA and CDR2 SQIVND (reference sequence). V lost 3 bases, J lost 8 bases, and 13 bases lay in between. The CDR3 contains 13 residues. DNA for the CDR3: TGTGCCAGTAGTATGTGGGGGGGCAAGGAAGCTTTCTTT. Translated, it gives CASSMWGGKEAFF.

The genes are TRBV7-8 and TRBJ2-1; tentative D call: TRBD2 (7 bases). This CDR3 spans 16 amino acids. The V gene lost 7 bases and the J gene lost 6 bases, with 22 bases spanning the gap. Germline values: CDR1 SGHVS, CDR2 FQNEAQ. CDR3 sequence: CASTYLGLGGVNEQFF. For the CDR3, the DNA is TGTGCCAGCACCTACCTGGGCCTAGGGGGGGTCAATGAGCAGTTCTTC.

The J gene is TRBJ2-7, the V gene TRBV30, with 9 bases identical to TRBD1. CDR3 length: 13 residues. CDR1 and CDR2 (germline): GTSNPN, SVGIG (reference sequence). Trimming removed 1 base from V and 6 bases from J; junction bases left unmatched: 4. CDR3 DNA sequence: TGTGCCTGGAGTGGGGGACAGGGCGGCGAGCAGTACTTC. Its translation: CAWSGGQGGEQYF. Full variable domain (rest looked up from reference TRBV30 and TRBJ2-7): SQTIHQWPATLVQPVGSPLSLECTVEGTSNPNLYWYRQAAGRGLQLLFYSVGIGQISSEVPQNLSASRPQDRQFILSSKKLLLSDSGFYLCAWSGGQGGEQYFGPGTRLTVT.

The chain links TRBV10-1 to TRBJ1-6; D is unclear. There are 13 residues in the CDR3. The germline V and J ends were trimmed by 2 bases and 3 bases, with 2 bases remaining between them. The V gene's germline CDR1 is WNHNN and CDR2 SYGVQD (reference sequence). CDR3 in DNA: TGCGCCAGCAGTGAGGACTATAATTCACCCCTCCACTTT. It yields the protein CASSEDYNSPLHF.

This chain's CDR3 is CASSPGTVQETQYF. In DNA form, the CDR3 reads TGTGCCAGCAGCCCAGGGACTGTACAAGAGACCCAGTACTTC. The V call is TRBV9, the J call TRBJ2-5, with D perhaps matching TRBD2 (6 bases). The CDR3 is made up of 14 amino acids. Trimming took 4 bases from V and 2 from J, leaving 12 bases between them. Per germline, CDR1 SGDLS and CDR2 YYNGEE.

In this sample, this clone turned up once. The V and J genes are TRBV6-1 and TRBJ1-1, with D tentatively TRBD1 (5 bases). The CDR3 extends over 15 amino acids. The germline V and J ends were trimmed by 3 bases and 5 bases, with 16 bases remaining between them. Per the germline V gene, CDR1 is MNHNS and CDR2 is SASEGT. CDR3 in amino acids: CASSEQPGGGTEAFF. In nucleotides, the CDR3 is TGTGCCAGCAGTGAGCAACCGGGGGGTGGGACTGAAGCTTTCTTT.

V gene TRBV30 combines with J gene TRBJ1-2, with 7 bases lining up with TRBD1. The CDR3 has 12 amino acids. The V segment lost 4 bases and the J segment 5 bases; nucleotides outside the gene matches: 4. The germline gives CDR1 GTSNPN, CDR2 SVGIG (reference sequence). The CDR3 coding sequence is TGTGCCTGGAACCGGGACAGATATGGCTACACCTTC. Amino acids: CAWNRDRYGYTF.

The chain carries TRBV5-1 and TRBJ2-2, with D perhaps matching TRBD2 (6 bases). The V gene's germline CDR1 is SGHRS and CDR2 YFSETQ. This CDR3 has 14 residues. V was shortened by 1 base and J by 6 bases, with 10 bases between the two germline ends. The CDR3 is CASSLSSVSGELFF. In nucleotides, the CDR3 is TGCGCCAGCAGCTTGTCTAGCGTGTCCGGGGAGCTGTTTTTT.

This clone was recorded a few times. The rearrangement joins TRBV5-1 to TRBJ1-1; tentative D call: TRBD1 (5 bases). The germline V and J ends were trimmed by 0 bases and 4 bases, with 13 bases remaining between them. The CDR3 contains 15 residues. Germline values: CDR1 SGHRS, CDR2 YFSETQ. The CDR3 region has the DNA TGCGCCAGCAGCTTGGGGGGCGGTGGGACCACTGAAGCTTTCTTT. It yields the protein CASSLGGGGTTEAFF. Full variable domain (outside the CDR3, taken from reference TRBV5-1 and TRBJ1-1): KAGVTQTPRYLIKTRGQQVTLSCSPISGHRSVSWYQQTPGQGLQFLFEYFSETQRNKGNFPGRFSGRQFSNSRSEMNVSTLELGDSALYLCASSLGGGGTTEAFFGQGTRLTVV.

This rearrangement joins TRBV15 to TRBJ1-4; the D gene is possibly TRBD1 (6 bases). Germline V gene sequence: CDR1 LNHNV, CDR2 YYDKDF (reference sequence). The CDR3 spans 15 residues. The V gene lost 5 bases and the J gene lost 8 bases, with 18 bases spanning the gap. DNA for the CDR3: TGTGCCACCAGCCGAACCCAGGGGTTGGCGGAAAAACTGTTTTTT. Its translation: CATSRTQGLAEKLFF.

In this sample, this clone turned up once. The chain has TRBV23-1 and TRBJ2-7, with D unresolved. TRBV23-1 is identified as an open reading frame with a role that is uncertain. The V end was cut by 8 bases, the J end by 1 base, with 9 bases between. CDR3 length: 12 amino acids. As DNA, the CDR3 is TGCGCCAGCCCCCTGGGATCCTACGAGCAGTACGTC. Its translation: CASPLGSYEQYV.

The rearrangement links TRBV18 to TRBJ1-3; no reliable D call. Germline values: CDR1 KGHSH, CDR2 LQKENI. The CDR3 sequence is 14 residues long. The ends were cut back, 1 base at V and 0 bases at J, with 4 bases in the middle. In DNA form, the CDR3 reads TGTGCCAGCTCACCACAAACCTCTGGAAACACCATATATTTT. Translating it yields CASSPQTSGNTIYF.